These 19 T cell receptor beta chains were all obtained from the same sample, sequenced in a study of blood T cell repertoires in COVID-19 (dated by TCRdb to between 2020 and 2021). Library preparation used the immunoSEQ multiplex PCR assay. This is the immuneACCESS table as TCRdb keeps it, with only in-frame sequences that have V and J called. A part of the clones is gone; compared with another copy, unresolved V genes explain less than half, and the rest is unexplained. The sample records around 72,000 clones, about 91% of which are singletons. The ten largest make up 5% to 6.5% of the sample. The specimen was peripheral blood. The receptor set was obtained from a woman aged 45-60 years with acute or convalescent COVID-19.

V usage is TRBV7-8 and J usage is TRBJ2-2, with no clear D. CDR3 length: 14 residues. V was cut by 7 bases and J by 1 base, with 10 bases left in between. Germline-derived CDR1 and CDR2 are SGHVS and FQNEAQ. The CDR3 reads CASTVLLNTGELFF. As DNA, the CDR3 is TGTGCCAGCACCGTTTTATTGAACACCGGGGAGCTGTTTTTT.

J is TRBJ1-1 and V is TRBV5-4, with D perhaps TRBD1 (5 bases). V lost 3 bases, J lost 4 bases, and 13 bases lay in between. This CDR3 region has 14 residues. CDR1 is SGHNT, CDR2 YYREEE, per germline (reference sequence). CDR3 coding DNA: TGTGCCAGCAGCTCGGCGGGGGATGCCACTGAAGCTTTCTTT. Translating gives CASSSAGDATEAFF.

The CDR3 region is CASSSEVRTGLGSPLHF. CDR3 in DNA: TGTGCCAGCAGCTCCGAAGTCAGGACAGGGTTGGGGTCACCCCTCCACTTT. The chain recombines TRBV9 with TRBJ1-6; 8 bases map to TRBD1. Germline values: CDR1 SGDLS, CDR2 YYNGEE. V was clipped by 4 bases and J by 10 bases; unmatched bases: 16. This CDR3 is built from 17 residues.

This clone has just one count. The CDR3 is CAWSVLGPRYYGYTF. The CDR3 nucleotides are TGTGCCTGGAGTGTACTAGGGCCGAGATATTATGGCTACACCTTC. The rearrangement joins TRBV30 to TRBJ1-2; the D is unclear. The V and J ends lost 0 bases and 5 bases respectively, with 16 bases between them. The germline CDR1 and CDR2 sequences are GTSNPN and SVGIG (reference sequence). The CDR3 is 15 amino acids.

This chain uses TRBV4-1 with TRBJ1-4; D gene uncertain. Trimming cost V 0 bases and J 3 bases, with 20 bases left between them. Germline CDR1 reads MGHRA; CDR2 reads YSYEKL. This CDR3 spans 19 amino acids. The CDR3 nucleotides read TGCGCCAGCAGCCAAGACAACCTAGTGAGCGGACGTTCTAATGAAAAACTGTTTTTT. Protein product: CASSQDNLVSGRSNEKLFF.

The V and J genes are TRBV30 and TRBJ2-2; maybe TRBD2 (6 bases). The V end lost 2 bases, the J end lost 4 bases, and 20 bases lay between the germline ends. The CDR3 consists of 17 residues. Germline V CDR1 and CDR2: GTSNPN, SVGIG (reference sequence). The chain's CDR3 is CAWSPGWLATPTGELFF. CDR3 nucleotide sequence: TGTGCCTGGAGTCCTGGGTGGCTAGCGACGCCCACCGGGGAGCTGTTTTTT.

The chain employs TRBV11-3 and TRBJ2-1; 10 bases match TRBD2. The junction had 9 bases not matched to a gene; V was cut back by 5 bases and J by 5 bases. In germline, CDR1 is SGHNT, CDR2 YENEEA. The CDR3 totals 16 residues. The CDR3, as DNA: TGTGCCAGCAGCCGAGGCGGGACTAGCGTGAACAATGAGCAGTTCTTC. As protein: CASSRGGTSVNNEQFF.

The chain links TRBV13 to TRBJ2-6, with D tentatively TRBD1 (6 bases). The CDR3 loop spans 15 amino acids. Germline-derived CDR1 and CDR2 are PRHDT and FYEKMQ (reference sequence). Trimming pared 3 bases from V and 2 bases from J, leaving 8 bases between. The CDR3: CASSFRTAGANVLTF. CDR3 in DNA: TGTGCCAGCAGCTTCCGGACAGCTGGGGCCAACGTCCTGACTTTC.

The chain recombines TRBV5-1 with TRBJ1-2, with a tentative D call TRBD1 (6 bases). The CDR3 covers 16 residues. Between the trimmed V and J ends, which lost 5 bases and 0 bases, there was a span of 17 bases. Germline V gene lookup returns CDR1 SGHRS and CDR2 YFSETQ. The CDR3 protein is CASRGTSRTANYGYTF. In DNA, the CDR3 is TGCGCCAGCAGGGGGACATCCCGGACCGCTAACTATGGCTACACCTTC.

J is TRBJ2-1 and V is TRBV14; TRBD2 might be the D (5 bases). CDR3 length: 15 residues. V lost 1 base and J lost 0, with 7 bases in between. Germline lookup yields CDR1 SGHDN and CDR2 FVKESK. The CDR3 nucleotides read TGTGCCAGCAGCCAAGCGGCGGGCTCCTACAATGAGCAGTTCTTC. This gives the protein CASSQAAGSYNEQFF.

The chain joins TRBV2 to TRBJ2-2; weak D call: TRBD1 (6 bases). The germline CDR1 and CDR2 sequences are SNHLY and FYNNEI. This CDR3 has 15 residues. V was cut by 6 bases and J by 0 bases, with 11 bases left in between. The CDR3 coding sequence is TGTGCCAGCAGCGGAGACAGGACGAACACCGGGGAGCTGTTTTTT. It encodes CASSGDRTNTGELFF.

The CDR3 loop reads CASSQLQGYEQYF. DNA of the CDR3: TGTGCCAGCAGCCAACTACAGGGGTACGAGCAGTACTTC. The V and J genes are TRBV7-3 and TRBJ2-7, with 7 bases lining up with TRBD1. The CDR3 has 13 amino acids. Per germline, CDR1 SGHTA and CDR2 FQGTGA. Unmatched junction bases numbered 5, after V lost 5 bases and J lost 4 bases.

The chain links TRBV5-1 to TRBJ2-5, with D unclear. The CDR3 contains 13 residues. V shed 2 bases and J shed 5 bases, with 10 bases lying between them. Per the germline V gene, CDR1 is SGHRS and CDR2 is YFSETQ. The chain's CDR3 is CASSLDVGETQYF. CDR3 bases: TGCGCCAGCAGCTTAGACGTCGGGGAGACCCAGTACTTC.

J is TRBJ2-7 and V is TRBV20-1, with TRBD2 matching over 9 bases. V lost 3 bases, J lost 5 bases, and 5 bases stayed unmatched. The CDR3 loop spans 13 amino acids. CDR1 and CDR2 from the germline V gene are DFQATT and SNEGSKA (reference sequence). CDR3 nucleotide sequence: TGCAGTGCTAGTTTAGCGGGAGCCCACGAGCAGTACTTC. Translated, it gives CSASLAGAHEQYF.

This clone was recorded once. This sequence joins TRBV2 and TRBJ1-1; TRBD1 might be the D (6 bases). The CDR3 totals 15 residues. Trimming pared 4 bases from V and 1 base from J, leaving 13 bases between. Germline lookup yields CDR1 SNHLY and CDR2 FYNNEI. The CDR3: CASSGQVGSNTEAFF. The CDR3 DNA reads as TGTGCCAGCAGTGGACAGGTCGGGTCGAACACTGAAGCTTTCTTT.

This rearrangement joins TRBV6-1 to TRBJ1-5, with D uncertain. The length of the CDR3 is 14 residues. Trimming cost V 5 bases and J 2 bases, with 10 bases left between them. Germline loops: CDR1 MNHNS, CDR2 SASEGT. DNA for the CDR3: TGTGCCAGCAGTTATGGGAGGGGCAATCAGCCCCAGCATTTT. Translation: CASSYGRGNQPQHF.

The chain carries TRBV30 and TRBJ2-7; a weak D match, TRBD2 (6 bases). This CDR3 region has 13 residues. CDR1 GTSNPN and CDR2 SVGIG come from the germline V gene (reference sequence). The germline V and J ends were trimmed by 3 bases and 7 bases, with 16 bases remaining between them. DNA for the CDR3: TGTGCCTGGAGCGGGACTCCTGGGTTGGAGCAGTACTTC. This gives the protein CAWSGTPGLEQYF.

The V call is TRBV3-1 (or the pseudogene TRBV3-2), the J call TRBJ2-1; no firm D call. CDR1 is LGHDT, CDR2 YNNKEL, per germline (reference sequence). V was trimmed by 1 base and J by 7 bases, leaving 20 bases between them. The CDR3 sequence is 17 residues long. The CDR3 bases are TGTGCCAGCAGCCAAGCCCAATTAACGTTCTTGCAGAATGAGCAGTTCTTC. This translates into CASSQAQLTFLQNEQFF.

The chain is built from TRBV4-1 and TRBJ1-5; D not certain. Germline V gene data show CDR1 as MGHRA and CDR2 as YSYEKL. With 0 bases removed from V and 0 bases from J, the gap between germline ends came to 12 bases. CDR3 size: 17 residues. CDR3 sequence: CASSQDSTDFSNQPQHF. CDR3 coding DNA: TGCGCCAGCAGCCAAGATTCCACCGACTTTAGCAATCAGCCCCAGCATTTT.